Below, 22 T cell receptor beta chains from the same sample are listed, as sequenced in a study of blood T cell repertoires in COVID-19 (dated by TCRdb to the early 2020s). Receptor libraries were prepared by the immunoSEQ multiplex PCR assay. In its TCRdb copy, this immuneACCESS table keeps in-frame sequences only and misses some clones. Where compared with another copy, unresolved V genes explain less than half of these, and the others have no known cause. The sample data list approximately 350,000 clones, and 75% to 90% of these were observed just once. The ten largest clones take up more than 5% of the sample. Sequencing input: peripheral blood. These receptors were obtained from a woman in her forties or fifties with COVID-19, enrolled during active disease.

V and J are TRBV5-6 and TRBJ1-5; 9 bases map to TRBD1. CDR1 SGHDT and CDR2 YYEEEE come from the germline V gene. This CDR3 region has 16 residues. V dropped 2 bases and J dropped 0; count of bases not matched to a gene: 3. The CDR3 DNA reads TGTGCCAGCAGCTTACAGGGGGCTTATAGCAATCAGCCCCAGCATTTT. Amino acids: CASSLQGAYSNQPQHF.

CDR3 loop: CASSPGTARDTQYF. Here the CDR3 DNA reads TGTGCCAGCAGTCCCGGGACAGCTCGAGATACGCAGTATTTT. The rearrangement joins TRBV6-6 to TRBJ2-3, with 7 positions matching TRBD1. The CDR3 totals 14 residues. Germline V CDR1 and CDR2: MNHNY, SVGAGI (reference sequence). The V gene end was trimmed by 5 bases and the J gene end by 5 bases; junction bases not matched to a gene: 7.

The CDR3 DNA is TGTGCCAGCAGCTTAGCGCGAGGACTAGCGGGGGGTTCCTACGAGCAGTACTTC. It is translated as CASSLARGLAGGSYEQYF. The chain carries TRBV7-9 and TRBJ2-7; 14 nucleotides match TRBD2. CDR3 length equals 18 residues. The ends lost 0 bases at V and 1 base at J; junction bases unmatched: 5. Germline loops: CDR1 SEHNR, CDR2 FQNEAQ (reference sequence).

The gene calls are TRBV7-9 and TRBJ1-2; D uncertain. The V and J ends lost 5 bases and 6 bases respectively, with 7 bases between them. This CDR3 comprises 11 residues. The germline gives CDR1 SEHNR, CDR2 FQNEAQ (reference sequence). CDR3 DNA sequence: TGTGCCAGCAGCCGAGGGAATGGCTACACCTTC. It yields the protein CASSRGNGYTF.

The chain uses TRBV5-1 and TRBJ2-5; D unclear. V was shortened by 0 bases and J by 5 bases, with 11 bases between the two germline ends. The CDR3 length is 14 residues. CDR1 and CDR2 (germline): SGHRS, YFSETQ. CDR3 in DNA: TGCGCCAGCAGCTTGGGTACGGTGAAGGAGACCCAGTACTTC. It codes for CASSLGTVKETQYF.

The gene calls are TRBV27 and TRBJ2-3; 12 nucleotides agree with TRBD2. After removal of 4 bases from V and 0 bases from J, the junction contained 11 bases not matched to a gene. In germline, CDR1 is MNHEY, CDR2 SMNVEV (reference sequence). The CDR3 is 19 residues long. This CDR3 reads CASSYIPGGTSGSTDTQYF. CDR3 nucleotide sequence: TGTGCCAGCAGTTACATCCCTGGGGGGACTAGCGGGAGCACAGATACGCAGTATTTT.

The CDR3 DNA follows: TGCAGCGCCAAATGGGGCACAAAATGGAACAGGGGAGTGAACACTGAAGCTTTCTTT. This translates into CSAKWGTKWNRGVNTEAFF. The chain carries TRBV29-1 and TRBJ1-1; 7 bases map to TRBD1. Germline V gene sequence: CDR1 SQVTM, CDR2 ANQGSEA. The CDR3 sequence is 19 residues long. The junction had 23 bases not matched to a gene; V was cut back by 7 bases and J by 0 bases.

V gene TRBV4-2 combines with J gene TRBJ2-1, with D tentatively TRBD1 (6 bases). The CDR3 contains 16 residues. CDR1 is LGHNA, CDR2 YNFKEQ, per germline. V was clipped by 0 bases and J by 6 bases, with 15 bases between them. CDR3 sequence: CASSQDIAQGGNEQFF. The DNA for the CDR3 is TGTGCCAGCAGCCAAGATATAGCTCAAGGGGGCAATGAGCAGTTCTTC.

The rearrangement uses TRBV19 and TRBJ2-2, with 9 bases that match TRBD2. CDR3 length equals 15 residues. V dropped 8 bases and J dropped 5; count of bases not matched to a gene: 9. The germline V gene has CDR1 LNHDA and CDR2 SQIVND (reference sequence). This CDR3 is CASRLAEGGTGELFF. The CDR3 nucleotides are TGTGCCAGTCGACTAGCGGAGGGAGGGACCGGGGAGCTGTTTTTT.

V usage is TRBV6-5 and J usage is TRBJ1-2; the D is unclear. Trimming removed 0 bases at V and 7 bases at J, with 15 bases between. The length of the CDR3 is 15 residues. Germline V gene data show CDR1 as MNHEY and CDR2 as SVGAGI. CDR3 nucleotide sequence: TGTGCCAGCAGTTACTCAGTACTAAGTTATAGTGGCTACACCTTC. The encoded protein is CASSYSVLSYSGYTF.

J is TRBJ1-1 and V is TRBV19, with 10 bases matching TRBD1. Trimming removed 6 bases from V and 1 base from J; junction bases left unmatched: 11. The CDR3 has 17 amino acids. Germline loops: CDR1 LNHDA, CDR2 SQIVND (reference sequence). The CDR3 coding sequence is TGTGCCAGTAGCCCCGGGACAGGGGTCTTCAGGAACACTGAAGCTTTCTTT. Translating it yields CASSPGTGVFRNTEAFF.

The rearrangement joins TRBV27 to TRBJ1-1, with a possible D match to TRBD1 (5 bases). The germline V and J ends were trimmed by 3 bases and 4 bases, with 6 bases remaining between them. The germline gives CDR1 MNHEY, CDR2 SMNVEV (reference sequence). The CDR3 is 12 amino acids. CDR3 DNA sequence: TGTGCCAGCAGTTTTCAGGGCACTGAAGCTTTCTTT. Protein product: CASSFQGTEAFF.

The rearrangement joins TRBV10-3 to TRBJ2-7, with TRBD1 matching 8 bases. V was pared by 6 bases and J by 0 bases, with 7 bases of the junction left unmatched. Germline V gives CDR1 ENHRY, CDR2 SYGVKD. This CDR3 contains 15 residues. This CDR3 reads CAIREGTGDSYEQYF. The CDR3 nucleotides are TGTGCCATCAGGGAAGGGACAGGCGACTCCTACGAGCAGTACTTC.

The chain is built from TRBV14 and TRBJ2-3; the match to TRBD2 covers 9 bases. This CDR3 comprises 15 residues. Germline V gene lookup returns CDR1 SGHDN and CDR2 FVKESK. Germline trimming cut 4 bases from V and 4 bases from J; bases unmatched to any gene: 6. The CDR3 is CASSRQAGGADTQYF. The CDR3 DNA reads TGTGCCAGCAGCCGCCAAGCGGGAGGTGCAGATACGCAGTATTTT.

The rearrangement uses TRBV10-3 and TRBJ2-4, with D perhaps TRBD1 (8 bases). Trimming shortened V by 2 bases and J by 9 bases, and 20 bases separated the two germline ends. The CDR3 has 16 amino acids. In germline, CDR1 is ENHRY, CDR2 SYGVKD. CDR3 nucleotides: TGTGCCATCAGTGAGGACAGGGGTGACTCGGGGGGCATTCAGTACTTC. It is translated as CAISEDRGDSGGIQYF.

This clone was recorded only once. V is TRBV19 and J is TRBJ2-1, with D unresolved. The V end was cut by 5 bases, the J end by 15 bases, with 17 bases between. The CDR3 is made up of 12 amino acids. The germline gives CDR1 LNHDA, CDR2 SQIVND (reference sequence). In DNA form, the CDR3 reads TGTGCCAGTAGTTCTGGCCAGACTTCCCTGTTCTTC. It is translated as CASSSGQTSLFF.

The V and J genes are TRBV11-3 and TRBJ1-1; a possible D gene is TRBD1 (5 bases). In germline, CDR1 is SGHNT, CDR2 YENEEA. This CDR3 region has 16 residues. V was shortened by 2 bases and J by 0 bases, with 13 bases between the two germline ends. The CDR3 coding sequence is TGTGCCAGCAGCTTACTTGGGGGAGGCTTGAACACTGAAGCTTTCTTT. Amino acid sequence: CASSLLGGGLNTEAFF.

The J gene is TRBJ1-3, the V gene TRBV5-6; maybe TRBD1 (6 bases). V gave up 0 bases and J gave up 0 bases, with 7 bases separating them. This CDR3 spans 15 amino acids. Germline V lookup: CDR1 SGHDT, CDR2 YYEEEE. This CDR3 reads CASSLGTASGNTIYF. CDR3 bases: TGTGCCAGCAGCTTGGGGACAGCCTCTGGAAACACCATATATTTT.

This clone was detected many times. CDR3 in amino acids: CATSRERLAPNNEQFF. The CDR3 bases are TGTGCCACCAGCAGAGAAAGACTAGCGCCAAACAATGAGCAGTTCTTC. This chain connects TRBV15 to TRBJ2-1; TRBD2 matches at 8 bases. The V segment lost 0 bases and the J segment 5 bases; nucleotides outside the gene matches: 6. CDR1 is LNHNV, CDR2 YYDKDF, per germline (reference sequence). This CDR3 has 16 residues.

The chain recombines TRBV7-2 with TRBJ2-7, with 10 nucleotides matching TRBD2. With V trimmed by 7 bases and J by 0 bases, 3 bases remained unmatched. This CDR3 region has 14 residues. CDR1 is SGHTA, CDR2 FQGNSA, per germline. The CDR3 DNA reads TGTGCCAGCATGGAGCGGGAGGGCTCCTACGAGCAGTACTTC. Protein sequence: CASMEREGSYEQYF.

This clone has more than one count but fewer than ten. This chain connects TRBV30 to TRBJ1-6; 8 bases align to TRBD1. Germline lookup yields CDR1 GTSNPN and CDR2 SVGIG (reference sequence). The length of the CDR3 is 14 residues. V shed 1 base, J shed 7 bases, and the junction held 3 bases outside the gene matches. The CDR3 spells CAWSADRGNSPLHF. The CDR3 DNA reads TGTGCCTGGAGTGCAGACAGGGGAAATTCACCCCTCCACTTT.

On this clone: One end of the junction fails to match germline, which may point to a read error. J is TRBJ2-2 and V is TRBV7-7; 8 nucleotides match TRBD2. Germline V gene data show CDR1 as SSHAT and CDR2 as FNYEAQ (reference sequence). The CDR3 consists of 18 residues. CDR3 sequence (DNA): TGTGCTAGCAGCTTAGCGTCTCTGCCAGCGGGAGTATCCGGGGAGCTGTTTTTT. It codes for CASSLASLPAGVSGELFF.